The clone carrying this TCR beta chain appeared many times. The antigen is undetermined. This sample was included in a study of T cells after yellow fever vaccination. The wider study: Low-cell-number fractions underwent preparation using SMART-Seq v4 Ultra Low Input.

Study findings and constraints: Repertoires sorted by FACS could include abundant clonotypes that are contaminants from the bulk population. Among primary-vaccination clones, most reappeared after the booster, at around 97% for CD4 and around 91% for CD8.

UMIs and a universal primer site were added when TCR cDNA was made by 5'RACE template switching. From the 5' RACE reads, TCRdb called clonotypes with MiXCR, one entry per CDR3 protein. The sample contains 200,000 to 250,000 distinct CDR3 sequences, approximately 3.2% of which appear only once. Germline V gives CDR1 SQVTM, CDR2 ANQGSEA. The CDR3 is made up of 13 amino acids. Trimming at V came to 8 bases and at J to 1 base, leaving 7 bases not matched to a gene. The sequenced sample was CD4+ T cells sorted from PBMCs, obtained 10 days after the yellow fever booster vaccination. The chain carries TRBV29-1 and TRBJ2-5; 7 bases line up with TRBD2. This receptor was identified in a young man who received the YFV17D yellow fever vaccine. The CDR3 region is CSSNGRVQETQYF. The CDR3 DNA is TGCAGCTCCAATGGGAGGGTCCAAGAGACCCAGTACTTC.